The 13 T cell receptor beta chains below were found in one sample sequenced in a study of T cells in lung cancer brain metastases. Sequenced by immunoSEQ multiplex PCR; TCRdb stores in-frame clones only, minus some. In the table there are thousands of clones, 90% to 95% of which are singletons. The sequenced sample was tumor tissue from the primary lung tumor. These receptors all stem from a woman in her twenties or thirties with non-small cell lung cancer.

The chain couples TRBV4-1 to TRBJ2-7; 9 bases are a match to TRBD1. V lost 3 bases to trimming and J lost 7 bases; unmatched junction nucleotides: 7. The CDR3 extends over 14 amino acids. Germline V gene data show CDR1 as MGHRA and CDR2 as YSYEKL. The CDR3 region is CASSQRDRVSEQYF. CDR3 nucleotides: TGCGCCAGCAGCCAGCGGGACAGGGTGTCTGAGCAGTACTTC.

The sample holds one count of this clone. This chain links TRBV9 with TRBJ2-1, with D possibly being TRBD2 (6 bases). Germline V gene lookup returns CDR1 SGDLS and CDR2 YYNGEE. V lost 0 bases and J lost 5, with 12 bases in between. This CDR3 has 15 residues. CDR3 loop: CASSVVSGIDNEQFF. The CDR3 DNA is TGTGCCAGCAGCGTAGTTAGCGGTATAGACAATGAGCAGTTCTTC.

The chain recombines TRBV5-1 with TRBJ1-2; D is perhaps TRBD1 (5 bases). CDR1 is SGHRS and CDR2 is YFSETQ in the germline V gene. Trimming removed 4 bases from V and 1 base from J, with 20 bases in between. The CDR3 length is 17 residues. CDR3: CASSLHTDSLLNYGYTF. The CDR3 DNA reads TGCGCCAGCAGCCTACATACCGACAGCCTCCTTAACTATGGCTACACCTTC. The variable domain in full, completed from reference TRBV5-1 and TRBJ1-2, reads KAGVTQTPRYLIKTRGQQVTLSCSPISGHRSVSWYQQTPGQGLQFLFEYFSETQRNKGNFPGRFSGRQFSNSRSEMNVSTLELGDSALYLCASSLHTDSLLNYGYTFGSGTRLTVV.

This clone is labeled as large. This same CDR3 is encoded by further DNA sequences in the sample. The chain is built from TRBV29-1 and TRBJ1-1; D is unclear. Trimming removed 4 bases at V and 4 bases at J, with 13 bases between. Looked up from germline, CDR1 is SQVTM and CDR2 is ANQGSEA. The CDR3 has 13 amino acids. CDR3 in DNA: TGCAGCGTTGCGGTAGGAACGGGCACTGAAGCTTTCTTT. It translates to CSVAVGTGTEAFF.

The V call is TRBV29-1, the J call TRBJ1-5, with D possibly being TRBD1 (6 bases). Per germline, CDR1 SQVTM and CDR2 ANQGSEA. Trimming shortened V by 4 bases and J by 7 bases, and 17 bases separated the two germline ends. The CDR3 is made up of 14 amino acids. CDR3 coding DNA: TGCAGCGTTGTTGCAGGGGATCCTCGACAGCCCCAGCATTTT. Protein sequence: CSVVAGDPRQPQHF.

This clone was found once. This rearrangement joins TRBV7-9 to TRBJ1-4; TRBD1 matches at 8 bases. In germline, CDR1 is SEHNR, CDR2 FQNEAQ (reference sequence). This CDR3 is built from 15 residues. V gave up 2 bases and J gave up 4 bases; unmatched junction bases: 3. The CDR3 loop reads CASSLPTGVNEKLFF. CDR3 coding DNA: TGTGCCAGCAGCTTACCGACAGGGGTTAATGAAAAACTGTTTTTT.

The gene calls are TRBV4-1 and TRBJ2-1; D is ambiguous. Germline lookup yields CDR1 MGHRA and CDR2 YSYEKL. CDR3 size: 13 residues. The germline V and J ends were trimmed by 1 base and 8 bases, with 9 bases remaining between them. CDR3 protein: CASSQAGDYEQFF. CDR3 in DNA: TGCGCCAGCAGCCAAGCTGGGGATTATGAGCAGTTCTTC.

The J gene is TRBJ1-2, the V gene TRBV7-2; a weak D match, TRBD1 (6 bases). V lost 1 base and J lost 7, with 13 bases in between. The CDR3 totals 14 residues. In germline, CDR1 is SGHTA, CDR2 FQGNSA. The CDR3, as DNA: TGTGCCAGCAGCTTAGATAGCGGGGGCCGTGGCTACACCTTC. Translated, it gives CASSLDSGGRGYTF.

This clone was counted a single time. The chain has TRBV19 and TRBJ2-5; D gene uncertain. Trimming cost V 4 bases and J 5 bases, with 5 bases left between them. CDR3 length: 11 amino acids. Germline CDR1 reads LNHDA; CDR2 reads SQIVND (reference sequence). CDR3 coding DNA: TGTGCCAGTAGTAATGGTGAGACCCAGTACTTC. This codes for CASSNGETQYF.

This chain uses TRBV5-6 with TRBJ1-2; tentatively, D is TRBD1 (5 bases). The germline gives CDR1 SGHDT, CDR2 YYEEEE. Trimming left V 4 bases short and J 0 bases short, with 19 bases between. CDR3 size: 17 residues. CDR3 nucleotides: TGTGCCAGCAGCCATGAGACGGGACGTATAACTAACTATGGCTACACCTTC. Translation gives CASSHETGRITNYGYTF.

The chain employs TRBV2 and TRBJ2-7; 8 nucleotides line up with TRBD2. V was pared by 5 bases and J by 6 bases, with 12 bases of the junction left unmatched. The CDR3 runs 15 residues. CDR1 SNHLY and CDR2 FYNNEI come from the germline V gene. CDR3 amino acids: CASSQLSGKTFEQYF. The DNA for the CDR3 is TGTGCCAGCAGTCAACTTAGCGGGAAAACATTCGAGCAGTACTTC.

V gene TRBV9 combines with J gene TRBJ2-3; 10 nucleotides align to TRBD1. CDR1 is SGDLS and CDR2 is YYNGEE in the germline V gene. The V and J ends lost 3 bases and 3 bases, in that order; junction bases with no gene match: 7. The CDR3 extends over 16 amino acids. The CDR3 sequence is CASSGRTGGATDTQYF. DNA for the CDR3: TGTGCCAGCAGCGGAAGGACAGGGGGGGCAACAGATACGCAGTATTTT.

The CDR3 sequence: CSVEDSGAGPNTEAFF. In DNA form, the CDR3 reads TGCAGCGTTGAAGATAGCGGGGCGGGGCCGAACACTGAAGCTTTCTTT. The chain is built from TRBV29-1 and TRBJ1-1, with a possible D match to TRBD1 (5 bases). Trimming removed 0 bases at V and 1 base at J, with 15 bases between. CDR1 is SQVTM, CDR2 ANQGSEA, per germline. The CDR3 has 16 residues.